The T cell receptor (beta chain) described here comes from a study of blood T cell repertoires in COVID-19. Study background: Both acute and convalescent COVID-19 samples were obtained from the United States, Italy and Spain.

Sequenced by immunoSEQ multiplex PCR; TCRdb stores in-frame clones only, minus some. The data show a few hundred thousand clones, more than 70% seen once. V gave up 7 bases and J gave up 9 bases; unmatched junction bases: 6. Germline assignment: CDR1 SQVTM and CDR2 ANQGSEA. The CDR3 has 12 amino acids. J is TRBJ2-1 and V is TRBV29-1; 10 nucleotides agree with TRBD1. The clonotype comes from a woman aged 45-60 years with acute or convalescent COVID-19. Input material: peripheral blood. CDR3 amino acids: CSARQGAPEQFF. CDR3 DNA sequence: TGCAGCGCCAGACAGGGGGCACCTGAGCAGTTCTTC.